This T cell receptor beta chain originates from a study of cytomegalovirus exposure and HLA in healthy donors. PCR was performed using 60 Vbeta and 13 Jbeta primers. Measured with immunoSEQ multiplex PCR; TCRdb has only the in-frame clones, and not every one. Among tens of thousands of clones listed, just under 80% were seen once. In its sample, this clone was seen once. This CDR3 has 15 residues. The V gene end was trimmed by 2 bases and the J gene end by 6 bases; junction bases not matched to a gene: 7. Germline V gives CDR1 SGDLS, CDR2 YYNGEE. The V and J genes are TRBV9 and TRBJ2-1; 8 bases are shared with TRBD1. The receptor was isolated from a man aged 25 to 40 in good health and CMV-seronegative. Specimen: PBMCs. The CDR3 loop reads CASSVPGTGVNEQFF. CDR3 DNA: TGTGCCAGCAGCGTCCCCGGGACAGGCGTCAATGAGCAGTTCTTC.